These 24 T cell receptor beta chains originate from one sample sequenced in a study of blood T cells in healthy people across ages (dated by TCRdb to the mid-2010s). The method behind the library was 5' RACE. For sequencing, an Illumina HiSeq 2500 was employed. A second PCR of about 6 to 11 cycles was performed with a sample-barcoded 5' primer and a J-beta primer mix. TCRdb redid the processing of the public reads, applying fastp at Q25 and MiXCR, and retained in-frame beta chains. Duplicate CDR3 protein sequences are folded into a single record with the most common DNA and genes. For this sample the table gives roughly 1.4 million distinct CDR3 sequences, of which around 59% were detected only once. 6.7% of the sample comes from the top ten. Material: blood. These receptors all stem from a man aged 18 to 30 in good health.

The chain joins TRBV5-5 to TRBJ2-7; D gene uncertain. V lost 2 bases, J lost 3 bases, and 15 bases lay in between. The CDR3 contains 15 residues. Per germline, CDR1 SGHKS and CDR2 YYEKEE (reference sequence). The CDR3 is CASSFVWTELYEQYF. CDR3 nucleotide sequence: TGTGCCAGCAGCTTTGTTTGGACGGAACTCTACGAGCAGTACTTC.

V is TRBV6-5 and J is TRBJ1-2; D is undetermined. Germline V gives CDR1 MNHEY, CDR2 SVGAGI. V dropped 0 bases and J dropped 9 bases, with 8 bases sitting between them. The CDR3 has 12 residues. The CDR3 protein is CASSYSASSYTF. The CDR3, as DNA: TGTGCCAGCAGTTACTCGGCCTCCAGCTACACCTTC.

This clonotype was counted between two and nine times. The chain has TRBV29-1 and TRBJ2-3; TRBD2 aligns across 13 bases. The CDR3 has 16 amino acids. Germline CDR1 reads SQVTM; CDR2 reads ANQGSEA. Trimming at V came to 6 bases and at J to 5 bases, leaving 11 bases not matched to a gene. For the CDR3, the DNA is TGCAGCGTCCAAGCCCTACTAGCGGGGGGGATAGATACGCAGTATTTT. Its translation is CSVQALLAGGIDTQYF.

The genes are TRBV3-1 and TRBJ2-3, with D maybe TRBD1 (5 bases). V lost 0 bases to trimming and J lost 4 bases, with 8 bases between them. This CDR3 is 14 amino acids long. The V gene's germline CDR1 is LGHDT and CDR2 YNNKEL (reference sequence). The CDR3 bases are TGTGCCAGCAGCCAAGAGACAGTTTCAGATACGCAGTATTTT. This sequence encodes CASSQETVSDTQYF.

The chain recombines TRBV18 with TRBJ2-7; D may be TRBD1 or TRBD2 (6 bases each). The CDR3 runs 16 residues. Germline lookup yields CDR1 KGHSH and CDR2 LQKENI. Trimming shortened V by 5 bases and J by 0 bases, and 17 bases separated the two germline ends. The CDR3 DNA reads TGTGCCAGCTCATCCACGACAGGAGGGTTCTCCTACGAGCAGTACTTC. It specifies CASSSTTGGFSYEQYF.

Points on this clonotype: The junction departs from germline at one end; a sequencing error may be responsible. V gene TRBV12-3 or TRBV12-4 combines with J gene TRBJ2-1, with TRBD1 matching over 8 bases. The assigned J gene may be wrong: the sequence end matches TRBJ2-7 better. The CDR3 loop spans 13 amino acids. CDR3 sequence reads: CASILTGGSEQYF. DNA for the CDR3: TGTGCCAGCATTTTAACAGGGGGGTCCGAGCAGTACTTC.

This clonotype has just a few counts. The CDR3 reads CASSYSSGSGAEQYF. The DNA of the CDR3 is TGTGCCAGCAGTTACTCGAGTGGTAGCGGGGCCGAGCAGTACTTC. J is TRBJ2-7 and V is TRBV6-5, with TRBD2 matching over 8 bases. CDR3 length: 15 amino acids. Germline V gene lookup returns CDR1 MNHEY and CDR2 SVGAGI. J was trimmed by 6 bases and V by 0 bases; bases with no gene match: 7.

This clonotype was detected only a few times. The chain combines TRBV3-1 with TRBJ2-5, with D perhaps matching TRBD2 (5 bases). Trimming took 3 bases from V and 2 from J, leaving 16 bases between them. Germline lookup yields CDR1 LGHDT and CDR2 YNNKEL (reference sequence). The length of the CDR3 is 16 residues. The CDR3 reads CASSQASIGAQETQYF. DNA for the CDR3: TGTGCCAGCAGCCAGGCTAGCATCGGCGCACAAGAGACCCAGTACTTC.

There are many counts of this clonotype. At one boundary the junction diverges from the germline segment, which might be a read error. The J gene is TRBJ2-7, the V gene TRBV4-1; D perhaps matches TRBD1 (6 bases). The CDR3 extends over 12 amino acids. Germline CDR1 MGHRA, CDR2 YSYEKL. CDR3 bases: TGTGCCAGCAGCCAAGGGGGCTACGAGCAGTACTTC. This sequence encodes CASSQGGYEQYF.

Only a few counts were recorded for this clonotype. This rearrangement joins TRBV14 to TRBJ1-5; D unclear. This CDR3 is 12 amino acids long. The V gene's germline CDR1 is SGHDN and CDR2 FVKESK. Trimming pared 6 bases from V and 6 bases from J, leaving 9 bases between. The CDR3 loop reads CASRWGGQPQHF. The CDR3 nucleotides are TGTGCCAGCAGGTGGGGTGGTCAGCCCCAGCATTTT.

The chain has TRBV6-5 and TRBJ2-1, with D unclear. Trimming pared 6 bases from V and 2 bases from J, leaving 14 bases between. Germline values: CDR1 MNHEY, CDR2 SVGAGI. This CDR3 is built from 15 residues. Here the CDR3 reads CASSRHETPYNEQFF. CDR3 coding DNA: TGTGCCAGCAGCCGGCATGAGACCCCCTACAATGAGCAGTTCTTC.

This rearrangement joins TRBV6-5 to TRBJ1-6; D is unclear. Germline CDR1 is MNHEY and CDR2 is SVGAGI. Trimming stripped 6 bases from V and 9 bases from J, with 15 bases between. This CDR3 is 14 amino acids long. CDR3 protein: CASRNGLPVSPLHF. DNA of the CDR3: TGTGCCAGCAGAAACGGGCTCCCAGTTTCACCCCTCCACTTT.

The chain has TRBV6-1 and TRBJ2-1; D gene unclear. Trimming cost V 2 bases and J 0 bases, with 8 bases left between them. The V gene's germline CDR1 is MNHNS and CDR2 SASEGT. This CDR3 has 15 residues. The CDR3 spells CASSESPSSYNEQFF. The CDR3, as DNA: TGTGCCAGCAGTGAATCCCCGAGCTCCTACAATGAGCAGTTCTTC.

Here the CDR3 reads CSVRTGTSDQAHEQYF. For the CDR3, the DNA is TGCAGCGTACGAACCGGGACTAGCGATCAAGCCCACGAGCAGTACTTC. The rearrangement links TRBV29-1 to TRBJ2-7, with 10 nucleotides matching TRBD2. This CDR3 comprises 16 residues. The ends lost 6 bases at V and 5 bases at J; junction bases unmatched: 16. Germline V gives CDR1 SQVTM, CDR2 ANQGSEA.

The chain uses TRBV7-2 and TRBJ2-2; 10 nucleotides line up with TRBD1. Losses at the gene ends were 3 bases for V and 3 bases for J; bases not matched to a gene: 10. The CDR3 loop spans 18 amino acids. Germline V gene lookup returns CDR1 SGHTA and CDR2 FQGNSA. CDR3 loop: CASSFDRGRGVYTGELFF. Here the CDR3 DNA reads TGTGCCAGCAGCTTTGACAGGGGGCGAGGAGTTTACACCGGGGAGCTGTTTTTT.

The genes are TRBV2 and TRBJ2-2; no reliable D call. Germline V gives CDR1 SNHLY, CDR2 FYNNEI. Trimming took off 7 bases at V and 6 bases at J, with 9 bases between the two ends. The CDR3 is 12 amino acids. The CDR3 DNA sequence: TGTGCCAGCAAACTAATTGCCGGGGAGCTGTTTTTT. Protein: CASKLIAGELFF.

V usage is TRBV20-1 and J usage is TRBJ2-2, with D perhaps matching TRBD1 (6 bases). V lost 4 bases, J lost 4 bases, and 13 bases lay in between. The CDR3 extends over 14 amino acids. CDR1 and CDR2 (germline): DFQATT, SNEGSKA (reference sequence). The DNA for the CDR3 is TGCAGTGCTACAATGACAGGTCCCACCGGGGAGCTGTTTTTT. Translated, it gives CSATMTGPTGELFF.

This sequence joins TRBV6-2 or TRBV6-3 and TRBJ2-7; TRBD1 aligns across 8 bases. V was pared by 5 bases and J by 4 bases, with 13 bases of the junction left unmatched. The CDR3 runs 16 residues. Germline values: CDR1 MNHEY, CDR2 SVGEGT. The CDR3 DNA reads as TGTGCCAGCAGTCCTCTGGACAGGGCTCCCTTTTACGAGCAGTACTTC. It is translated as CASSPLDRAPFYEQYF.

The J gene is TRBJ1-1, the V gene TRBV2, with 7 bases that match TRBD1. V trimming: 6 bases; J trimming: 4 bases; junction bases outside the gene matches: 14. CDR1 SNHLY and CDR2 FYNNEI come from the germline V gene. The CDR3 consists of 16 residues. DNA for the CDR3: TGTGCCAGCAGCCCTATAGTTCCGACAGGGACCACTGAAGCTTTCTTT. The encoded protein is CASSPIVPTGTTEAFF.

The genes are TRBV15 and TRBJ1-6, with no clear D. Germline V gene sequence: CDR1 LNHNV, CDR2 YYDKDF (reference sequence). V was clipped by 3 bases and J by 10 bases, with 19 bases between them. The CDR3 runs to 16 residues. The DNA of the CDR3 is TGTGCCACCAGCAGTGGCTACAGCGATGGAGGATCACCCCTCCACTTT. Protein sequence: CATSSGYSDGGSPLHF.

The chain links TRBV27 to TRBJ2-5, with TRBD1 identical over 10 bases. V was clipped by 5 bases and J by 11 bases; unmatched bases: 17. CDR3 length: 16 residues. Germline CDR1 is MNHEY and CDR2 is SMNVEV (reference sequence). CDR3: CASSTPGTGDPNEQYF. DNA for the CDR3: TGTGCCAGCAGTACCCCCGGGACAGGGGACCCCAATGAGCAGTACTTC.

The gene calls are TRBV9 and TRBJ2-1; D might be TRBD1 or TRBD2, each matching 5 bases. Germline values: CDR1 SGDLS, CDR2 YYNGEE. The CDR3 has 15 residues. V lost 3 bases and J lost 6, with 16 bases in between. This chain's CDR3 is CASSGDLVRGNEQFF. DNA for the CDR3: TGTGCCAGCAGCGGGGACCTAGTTCGAGGCAATGAGCAGTTCTTC. The full variable domain, rest sourced from reference TRBV9 and TRBJ2-1, is DSGVTQTPKHLITATGQRVTLRCSPRSGDLSVYWYQQSLDQGLQFLIQYYNGEERAKGNILERFSAQQFPDLHSELNLSSLELGDSALYFCASSGDLVRGNEQFFGPGTRLTVL.

This clonotype was observed many times. The J gene is TRBJ1-6, the V gene TRBV7-9; D is ambiguous. The V gene lost 1 base and the J gene lost 13 bases, with 8 bases spanning the gap. The CDR3 has 12 residues. Germline V lookup: CDR1 SEHNR, CDR2 FQNEAQ (reference sequence). The chain's CDR3 is CASSLGSSPLHF. CDR3 coding DNA: TGTGCCAGCAGCTTAGGATCTTCTCCCCTCCACTTT.

The chain recombines TRBV27 with TRBJ2-1; D ambiguous. The J call could be wrong; TRBJ2-7 is a better fit for the DNA end. There are 13 residues in the CDR3. Germline V CDR1 and CDR2: MNHEY, SMNVEV (reference sequence). CDR3 in DNA: TGTGCCAGCAGTCTTGACGGATACAATGAGCAGTACTTC. It codes for CASSLDGYNEQYF.